Listed below are T cell receptor beta chains from one sample, sequenced in a study of regulatory T cells in long-lasting Graves disease. Via MiXCR, TCRdb re-called the multiplex PCR reads, giving one row per CDR3 protein. The data show about 660,000 distinct CDR3 sequences, about 32% seen once. This material consisted of peripheral blood mononuclear cells (PBMCs), taken when the disease was refractory, from a patient treated with antithyroid drugs. Receptors were obtained from a female donor with Graves disease. The CDR3 runs from the conserved cysteine through the conserved F or W. The D gene is left open where the match is weak. Clone size is shown for a subset of rows, as once, few, many or a class of expanded clone.

TRBV19,TRBJ1-2,-,few,TGTGCCAGTAGTAACCGGGATTATGGCTACACCTTC,CASSNRDYGYTF
TRBV10-3,TRBJ1-1,-,few,TGTGCCATCAGCCCAGGGGATACTGAAGCTTTCTTT,CAISPGDTEAFF
TRBV28,TRBJ1-5,-,few,TGTGCCAGCAGTTTAAGGCAGGGAGCGAACCCTAGCAATCAGCCCCAGCATTTT,CASSLRQGANPSNQPQHF
TRBV6-1,TRBJ1-1,-,many,TGTGCCAGCAATAAGGAAGCCACTGAAGCTTTCTTT,CASNKEATEAFF
TRBV12-3/TRBV12-4,TRBJ2-1,TRBD2,few,TGTGCCAGCAGTCCTTTAGCGGGAGGGAACAATGAGCAGTTCTTC,CASSPLAGGNNEQFF
TRBV27,TRBJ1-1,-,-,TGTGCCAGCAGCGCTCTCTTTACAGGGAACACTGAAGCTTTCTTT,CASSALFTGNTEAFF
TRBV30,TRBJ2-7,TRBD2,-,TGTGCCTGGAGTAAGCGGGAGGATGGCGAGCAGTACTTC,CAWSKREDGEQYF
TRBV9,TRBJ1-6,-,-,TGTGCCAGCAGTGTACAGGCAAAGGGTTCACCCCTCCACTTT,CASSVQAKGSPLHF
TRBV7-9,TRBJ1-4,TRBD1,-,TGTGCCAGCACTCGGACAGGGTCTAATGAAAAACTGTTTTTT,CASTRTGSNEKLFF
TRBV27,TRBJ1-1,-,many,TGTGCCAGCGTTCCGGGACACGCGAACACTGAAGCTTTCTTT,CASVPGHANTEAFF
TRBV6-1,TRBJ1-5,-,-,TGTGCCAGCACCACCTCCCGGGGAGGGACCAATCAGCCCCAGCATTTT,CASTTSRGGTNQPQHF
TRBV29-1,TRBJ2-5,TRBD2,-,TGCAGCGTTTCGCTAGCGGGAGTTGAGACCCAGTACTTC,CSVSLAGVETQYF
TRBV7-8,TRBJ2-5,TRBD1,few,TGTGCCAGCAGCTTACCCCGGGACAGACTCCAAGAGACCCAGTACTTC,CASSLPRDRLQETQYF
TRBV6-5,TRBJ2-7,TRBD1,-,TGTGCCAGCAGTTACTCGAAAGGGGGCGACGAGCAGTACTTC,CASSYSKGGDEQYF
TRBV9,TRBJ2-2,-,-,TGTGCCAGCAGCGTAGATCCTATGACCGGGGAGCTGTTTTTT,CASSVDPMTGELFF
TRBV19,TRBJ1-5,-,-,TGTGCCAGTAGTATAGATGAAGGCAATCAGCCCCAGCATTTT,CASSIDEGNQPQHF
TRBV5-6,TRBJ1-1,-,few,TGTGCCAGCAGCTTATTGCCCGGAGAAGGGAACACTGAAGCTTTCTTT,CASSLLPGEGNTEAFF
TRBV28,TRBJ1-5,-,-,TGTGCCAGCAGTTTACTACAGAATAGCAATCAGCCCCAGCATTTT,CASSLLQNSNQPQHF
TRBV27,TRBJ2-5,TRBD1,few,TGTGCCAGCAGTTCACCCGGGACAGGGGCAGAGACCCAGTACTTC,CASSSPGTGAETQYF
TRBV12-3/TRBV12-4,TRBJ2-5,-,many,TGTGCCAGCACTACTCCCGTTGCGGAGACCCAGTACTTC,CASTTPVAETQYF